A selection of T cell receptor beta chains follows, all from one sample in a study of Graves' ophthalmopathy and Graves' hyperthyroidism. One entry per CDR3 protein, called by TCRdb with MiXCR from the multiplex PCR reads. The table lists about 390,000 distinct CDR3 sequences, 15% to 19% of them singletons. Sequenced: peripheral blood. The receptors derive from a young woman with stable Graves' hyperthyroidism. The CDR3 runs from the conserved cysteine through the conserved F or W. Fields, in order: CDR3 protein, J gene, V gene, clone size. Clone sizes are given selectively: once, few, many, or a class where the clone is expanded.

CASCRGGGTEAFF	TRBJ1-1	TRBV2	many
CASSIGGGLDTEAFF	TRBJ1-1	TRBV19	many
CSVEKGGNTEAFF	TRBJ1-1	TRBV29-1	.
CASSPGTGRLRNYGYTF	TRBJ1-2	TRBV6-1	once
CASLIKNSPLHF	TRBJ1-6	TRBV6-1	many
CATSGGGDRGTEAFF	TRBJ1-1	TRBV15	many
CASSPTAGGETQYF	TRBJ2-5	TRBV7-3	.
CASSYSARDGSYEQYF	TRBJ2-7	TRBV6-5	many
CASSAGTENSPLHF	TRBJ1-6	TRBV19	many
CASSLTQNEQYF	TRBJ2-7	TRBV12-3/TRBV12-4	many
CASSNAGIVNQPQHF	TRBJ1-5	TRBV12-3/TRBV12-4	many
CASSSQVPRGEAFF	TRBJ1-1	TRBV12-3/TRBV12-4	many
CASRSYDRGDTEAFF	TRBJ1-1	TRBV6-1	many
CASSLVSIYTRFSPLHF	TRBJ1-6	TRBV11-2	many
CASSTFMNTEAFF	TRBJ1-1	TRBV6-2/TRBV6-3	many
CASTARGGSEAFF	TRBJ1-1	TRBV12-3/TRBV12-4	many
CASSLGQYQETQYF	TRBJ2-5	TRBV11-1	many
CASNPSRGSAYERYF	TRBJ2-7	TRBV27	.
CASGVPNTGELFF	TRBJ2-2	TRBV12-3/TRBV12-4	many
CASSISGNTGELFF	TRBJ2-2	TRBV7-3	few
CASSFRRAGGSSYNSPLHF	TRBJ1-6	TRBV12-3/TRBV12-4	few
CASSFTGPGNTIYF	TRBJ1-3	TRBV7-2	many
CASSPDSVYEQYF	TRBJ2-7	TRBV18	many
CASSHRQGSGPAGETQYF	TRBJ2-5	TRBV4-1	.